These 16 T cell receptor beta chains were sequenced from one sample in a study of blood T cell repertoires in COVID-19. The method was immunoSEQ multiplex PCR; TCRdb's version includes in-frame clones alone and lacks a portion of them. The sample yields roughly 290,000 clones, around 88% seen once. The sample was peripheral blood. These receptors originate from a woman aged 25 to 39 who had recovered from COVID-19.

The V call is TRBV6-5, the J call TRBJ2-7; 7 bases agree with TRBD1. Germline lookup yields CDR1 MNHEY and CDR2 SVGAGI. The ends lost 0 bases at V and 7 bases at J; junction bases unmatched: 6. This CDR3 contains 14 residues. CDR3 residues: CASSYSDRSPEQYF. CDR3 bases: TGTGCCAGCAGTTACTCGGACAGGTCTCCTGAGCAGTACTTC.

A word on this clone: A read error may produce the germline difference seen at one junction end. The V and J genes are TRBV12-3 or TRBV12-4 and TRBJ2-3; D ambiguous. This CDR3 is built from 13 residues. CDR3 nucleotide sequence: TGTGCCGGCAGTTGGTCGGGCACAGATACGCAGTATTTT. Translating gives CAGSWSGTDTQYF.

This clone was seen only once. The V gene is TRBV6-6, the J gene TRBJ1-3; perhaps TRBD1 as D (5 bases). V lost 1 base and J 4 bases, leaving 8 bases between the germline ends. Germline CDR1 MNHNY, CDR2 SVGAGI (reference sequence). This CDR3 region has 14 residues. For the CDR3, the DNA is TGTGCCAGCAGTTACTGGGGCCTCGGAAACACCATATATTTT. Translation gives CASSYWGLGNTIYF.

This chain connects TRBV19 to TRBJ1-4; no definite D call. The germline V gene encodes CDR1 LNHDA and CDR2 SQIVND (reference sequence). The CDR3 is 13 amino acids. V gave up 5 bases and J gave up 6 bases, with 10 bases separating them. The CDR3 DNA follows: TGTGCCAGTAGTCGGGGTCAGGATGAAAAACTGTTTTTT. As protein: CASSRGQDEKLFF.

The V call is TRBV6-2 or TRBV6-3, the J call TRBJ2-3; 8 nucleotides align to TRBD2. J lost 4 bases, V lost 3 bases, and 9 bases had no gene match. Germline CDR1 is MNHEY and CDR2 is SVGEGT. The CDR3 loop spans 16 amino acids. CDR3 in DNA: TGTGCCAGCAGTTATTGGAGCGGGAGCTCGCCAGATACGCAGTATTTT. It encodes CASSYWSGSSPDTQYF.

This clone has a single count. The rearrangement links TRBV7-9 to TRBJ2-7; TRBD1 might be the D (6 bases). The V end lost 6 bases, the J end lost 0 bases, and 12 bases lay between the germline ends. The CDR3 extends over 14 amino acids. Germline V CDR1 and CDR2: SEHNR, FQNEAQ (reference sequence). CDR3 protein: CASSRTGSSYEQYF. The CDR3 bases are TGTGCCAGCAGTCGAACAGGGAGCTCCTACGAGCAGTACTTC.

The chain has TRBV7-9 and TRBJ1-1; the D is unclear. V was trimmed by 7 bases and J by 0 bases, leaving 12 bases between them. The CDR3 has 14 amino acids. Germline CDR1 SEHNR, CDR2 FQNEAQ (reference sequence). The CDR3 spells CASTNSYMNTEAFF. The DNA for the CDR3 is TGTGCCAGCACAAACAGCTATATGAACACTGAAGCTTTCTTT.

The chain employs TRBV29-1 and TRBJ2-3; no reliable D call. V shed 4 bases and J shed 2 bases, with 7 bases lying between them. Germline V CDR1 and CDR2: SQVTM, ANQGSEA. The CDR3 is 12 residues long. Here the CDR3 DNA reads TGCAGCGTTGGTGAGAACACAGATACGCAGTATTTT. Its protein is CSVGENTDTQYF.

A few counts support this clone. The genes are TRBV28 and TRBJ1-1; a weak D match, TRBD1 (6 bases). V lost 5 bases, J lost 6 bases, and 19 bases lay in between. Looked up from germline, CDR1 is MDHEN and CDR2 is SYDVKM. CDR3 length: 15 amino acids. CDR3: CASSPGTTGTPEAFF. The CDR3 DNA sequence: TGTGCCAGCAGTCCCGGGACAACGGGTACCCCTGAAGCTTTCTTT. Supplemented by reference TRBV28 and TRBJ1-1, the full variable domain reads DVKVTQSSRYLVKRTGEKVFLECVQDMDHENMFWYRQDPGLGLRLIYFSYDVKMKEKGDIPEGYSVSREKKERFSLILESASTNQTSMYLCASSPGTTGTPEAFFGQGTRLTVV.

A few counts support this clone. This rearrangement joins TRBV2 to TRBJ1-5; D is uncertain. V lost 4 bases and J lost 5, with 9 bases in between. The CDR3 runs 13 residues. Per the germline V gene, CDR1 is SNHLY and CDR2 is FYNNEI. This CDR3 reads CASSGYTDQPQHF. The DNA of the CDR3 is TGTGCCAGCAGTGGATACACAGATCAGCCCCAGCATTTT.

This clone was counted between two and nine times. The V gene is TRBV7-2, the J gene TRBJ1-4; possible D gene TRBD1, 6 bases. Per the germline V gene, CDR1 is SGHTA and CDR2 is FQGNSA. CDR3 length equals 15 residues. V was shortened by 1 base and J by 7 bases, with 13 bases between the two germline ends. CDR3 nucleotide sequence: TGTGCCAGCAGCTTAGAGGGGGGGCGAGGTGAAAAACTGTTTTTT. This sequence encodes CASSLEGGRGEKLFF. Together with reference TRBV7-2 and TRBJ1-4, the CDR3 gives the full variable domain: GAGVSQSPSNKVTEKGKDVELRCDPISGHTALYWYRQSLGQGLEFLIYFQGNSAPDKSGLPSDRFSAERTGGSVSTLTIQRTQQEDSAVYLCASSLEGGRGEKLFFGSGTQLSVL.

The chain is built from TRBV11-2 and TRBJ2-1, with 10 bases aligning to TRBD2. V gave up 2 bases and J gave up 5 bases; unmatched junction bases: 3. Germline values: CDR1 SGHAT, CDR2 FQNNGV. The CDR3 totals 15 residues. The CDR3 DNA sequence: TGTGCCAGCAGCTTAAGCGGGGGGGATAACAATGAGCAGTTCTTC. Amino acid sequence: CASSLSGGDNNEQFF.

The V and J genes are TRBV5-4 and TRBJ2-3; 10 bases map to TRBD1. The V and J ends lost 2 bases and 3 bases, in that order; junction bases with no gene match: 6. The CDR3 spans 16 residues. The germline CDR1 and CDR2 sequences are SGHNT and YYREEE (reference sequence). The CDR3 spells CASSFEDRGTTDTQYF. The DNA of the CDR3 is TGTGCCAGCAGCTTCGAGGACAGGGGGACTACAGATACGCAGTATTTT.

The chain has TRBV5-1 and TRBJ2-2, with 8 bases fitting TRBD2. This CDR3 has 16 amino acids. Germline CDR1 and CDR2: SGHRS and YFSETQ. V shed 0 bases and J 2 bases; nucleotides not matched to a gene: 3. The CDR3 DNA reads TGCGCCAGCAGCTTGGCCGGGGGGGCAAACACCGGGGAGCTGTTTTTT. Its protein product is CASSLAGGANTGELFF.

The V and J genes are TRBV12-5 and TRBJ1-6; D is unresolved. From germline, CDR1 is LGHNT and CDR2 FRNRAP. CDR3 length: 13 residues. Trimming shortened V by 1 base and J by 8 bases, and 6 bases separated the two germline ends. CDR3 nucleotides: TGTGCTAGTGGTTTGGGTTCCTATTCACCCCTCCACTTT. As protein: CASGLGSYSPLHF.

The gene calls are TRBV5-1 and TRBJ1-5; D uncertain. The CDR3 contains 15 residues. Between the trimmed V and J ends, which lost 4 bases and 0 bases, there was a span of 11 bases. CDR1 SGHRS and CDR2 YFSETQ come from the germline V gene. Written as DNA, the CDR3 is TGCGCCAGCAGCACCCGGGAGGGTAGCAATCAGCCCCAGCATTTT. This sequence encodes CASSTREGSNQPQHF. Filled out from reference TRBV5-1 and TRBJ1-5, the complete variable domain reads KAGVTQTPRYLIKTRGQQVTLSCSPISGHRSVSWYQQTPGQGLQFLFEYFSETQRNKGNFPGRFSGRQFSNSRSEMNVSTLELGDSALYLCASSTREGSNQPQHFGDGTRLSIL.